These 9 T cell receptor beta chains came from one sample sequenced in a study of cytomegalovirus exposure and HLA in healthy donors. PCR employed 60 Vbeta and 13 Jbeta primers. Only in-frame clones appear in the TCRdb table, and some are missing; sequencing was by immunoSEQ multiplex PCR. This table has more than 150,000 clones, 75% to 85% appearing once. Material: PBMCs. The receptors come from a young man in good health and CMV-seronegative.

J is TRBJ2-3 and V is TRBV5-4; D may be TRBD1 (6 bases). CDR3 length equals 14 residues. V was clipped by 3 bases and J by 3 bases, with 11 bases between them. CDR1 is SGHNT and CDR2 is YYREEE in the germline V gene (reference sequence). The CDR3 is CASSSAGDTDTQYF. The DNA for the CDR3 is TGTGCCAGCAGCTCGGCAGGGGATACAGATACGCAGTATTTT.

This CDR3 reads CATKVAGVIDTQYF. CDR3 sequence (DNA): TGTGCCACGAAGGTAGCGGGGGTGATAGATACGCAGTATTTT. This sequence joins TRBV6-1 and TRBJ2-3; TRBD2 agrees at 9 bases. Germline CDR1 and CDR2: MNHNS and SASEGT. The trim removed 10 bases at V and 5 bases at J, leaving 10 bases unmatched. The CDR3 covers 14 residues.

This clone has only one observation. The chain couples TRBV30 to TRBJ2-2; D is perhaps TRBD2 (6 bases). The CDR3 covers 15 residues. Germline CDR1 GTSNPN, CDR2 SVGIG (reference sequence). The germline V and J ends were trimmed by 3 bases and 2 bases, with 13 bases remaining between them. This chain's CDR3 is CAWSPGLTNTGELFF. CDR3 in DNA: TGTGCCTGGAGCCCGGGACTGACAAACACCGGGGAGCTGTTTTTT.

CDR3 DNA sequence: TGTGCCAGCAGTTTAAGGACAGGGGGCCAAGAGACCCAGTACTTC. Encoded protein: CASSLRTGGQETQYF. The genes are TRBV28 and TRBJ2-5; 10 bases are shared with TRBD1. The CDR3 contains 15 residues. CDR1 MDHEN and CDR2 SYDVKM come from the germline V gene. The V and J ends lost 2 bases and 1 base, in that order; junction bases with no gene match: 1.

The chain employs TRBV18 and TRBJ1-1; D is undetermined. CDR1 KGHSH and CDR2 LQKENI come from the germline V gene. The length of the CDR3 is 14 residues. V lost 5 bases to trimming and J lost 1 base, with 11 bases between them. The CDR3 DNA sequence: TGTGCCAGCTCAAAGACGGGAACGAACACTGAAGCTTTCTTT. Its translation: CASSKTGTNTEAFF.

Worth noting for this clone: The junction shows a germline mismatch at one end, possibly a read error. The V and J genes are TRBV5-1 and TRBJ2-5; TRBD2 aligns across 13 bases. Germline CDR1 reads SGHRS; CDR2 reads YFSETQ. This CDR3 region has 16 residues. The CDR3 here is CAGSSGTSGTRETQYF. In nucleotides, the CDR3 is TGCGCCGGCAGCTCCGGGACTAGCGGGACTAGAGAGACCCAGTACTTC.

V gene TRBV5-1 combines with J gene TRBJ2-5, with D possibly being TRBD2 (6 bases). The germline V gene encodes CDR1 SGHRS and CDR2 YFSETQ. Trimming shortened V by 4 bases and J by 5 bases, and 18 bases separated the two germline ends. There are 15 residues in the CDR3. CDR3 DNA sequence: TGCGCCAGCAGCCCGTGGGACTCAAGCGAGGAGACCCAGTACTTC. It is translated as CASSPWDSSEETQYF.

V gene TRBV6-1 combines with J gene TRBJ2-1, with 10 bases lining up with TRBD2. CDR1 is MNHNS and CDR2 is SASEGT in the germline V gene. The CDR3 loop spans 14 amino acids. Germline trimming cut 5 bases from V and 7 bases from J; bases unmatched to any gene: 5. The CDR3 nucleotides read TGTGCCAGCAGTCGAGCGGGGGGGCGTAATGAGCAGTTCTTC. The encoded protein is CASSRAGGRNEQFF.

This clone was counted once. The chain recombines TRBV9 with TRBJ1-1; TRBD1 matches 11 bases. This CDR3 comprises 13 residues. V lost 4 bases, J lost 6 bases, and 2 bases stayed unmatched. CDR1 SGDLS and CDR2 YYNGEE come from the germline V gene. The CDR3 coding sequence is TGTGCCAGCAGCTCGGGACAGGGGGCTGAAGCTTTCTTT. This gives the protein CASSSGQGAEAFF.